This entry lists 12 T cell receptor beta chains sequenced from one sample in a study of T cell responses to AZD1222 COVID-19 vaccine. Measured with immunoSEQ multiplex PCR; TCRdb has only the in-frame clones, and not every one. This sample has some 180,000 clones, with 80% to 95% found just once. The material sequenced was peripheral blood, taken 28 days after the second AZD1222 dose. Every receptor here comes from an adult who received the AZD1222 COVID-19 vaccine.

The J gene is TRBJ2-3, the V gene TRBV7-8, with 10 nucleotides matching TRBD2. CDR1 and CDR2 (germline): SGHVS, FQNEAQ. The J segment lost 8 bases and the V segment lost 1 base, leaving 12 bases of the junction unmatched. The CDR3 totals 17 residues. The CDR3 sequence: CASSLVSTSGRIGTQYF. In nucleotides, the CDR3 is TGTGCCAGCAGCTTAGTTTCGACTAGCGGGCGAATTGGTACGCAGTATTTT.

This clone has a single count. The chain recombines TRBV7-2 with TRBJ1-6; possible D gene TRBD1, 5 bases. Trimming stripped 1 base from V and 0 bases from J, with 13 bases between. The CDR3 spans 18 residues. Germline loops: CDR1 SGHTA, CDR2 FQGNSA. The CDR3 loop reads CASSLGLGGDSYNSPLHF. In DNA form, the CDR3 reads TGTGCCAGCAGCTTAGGTCTTGGGGGGGACTCCTATAATTCACCCCTCCACTTT.

The chain employs TRBV19 and TRBJ2-1, with 10 bases lining up with TRBD1. The CDR3 loop spans 15 amino acids. Germline V gives CDR1 LNHDA, CDR2 SQIVND (reference sequence). V was clipped by 6 bases and J by 6 bases; unmatched bases: 8. The CDR3 DNA follows: TGTGCCAGTAGGGGGAGCGGGACAGGGGTCAATGAGCAGTTCTTC. Amino acids: CASRGSGTGVNEQFF.

CDR3 protein: CASSLIAGGPGELFF. The CDR3 DNA sequence: TGTGCCAGCAGCTTAATAGCGGGAGGCCCCGGGGAGCTGTTTTTT. This chain uses TRBV11-2 with TRBJ2-2; 10 bases are shared with TRBD2. This CDR3 is built from 15 residues. Germline values: CDR1 SGHAT, CDR2 FQNNGV. Trimming at V came to 2 bases and at J to 6 bases, leaving 3 bases not matched to a gene.

This clone was seen only once. V gene TRBV5-4 combines with J gene TRBJ2-1; D remains unclear. Per germline, CDR1 SGHNT and CDR2 YYREEE (reference sequence). V lost 10 bases to trimming and J lost 8 bases, with 16 bases between them. CDR3 length: 12 residues. The DNA of the CDR3 is TGTGCCTTCCCTTCGGGCGGCGATGAGCAGTTCTTC. Its translation is CAFPSGGDEQFF.

The CDR3 sequence: CSASPAGSQPQHF. The DNA for the CDR3 is TGCAGTGCTAGTCCGGCAGGGTCCCAGCCCCAGCATTTT. The V and J genes are TRBV20-1 and TRBJ1-5; perhaps TRBD1 as D (5 bases). Trimming stripped 3 bases from V and 7 bases from J, with 13 bases between. CDR3 length equals 13 residues. Per germline, CDR1 DFQATT and CDR2 SNEGSKA (reference sequence).

The gene calls are TRBV4-2 and TRBJ1-6, with D maybe TRBD1 (5 bases). Germline loops: CDR1 LGHNA, CDR2 YNFKEQ. Trimming left V 0 bases short and J 5 bases short, with 11 bases between. The CDR3 runs to 16 residues. The CDR3 sequence is CASSQERGLDNSPLHF. In DNA form, the CDR3 reads TGTGCCAGCAGCCAAGAAAGGGGTTTGGATAATTCACCCCTCCACTTT.

This chain joins TRBV10-1 and TRBJ2-3, with 12 positions matching TRBD1. CDR3 length: 17 amino acids. V was clipped by 0 bases and J by 5 bases; unmatched bases: 6. Germline lookup yields CDR1 WNHNN and CDR2 SYGVQD (reference sequence). The CDR3 region is CASSESGTGGHIDTQYF. In DNA, the CDR3 is TGCGCCAGCAGTGAGTCGGGGACAGGGGGCCACATAGATACGCAGTATTTT.

This clone was observed a few times. The CDR3 DNA follows: TGTGCCAGCAGTTTTGGCAAAGGACAGGGGACGGGCTACACCTTC. It encodes CASSFGKGQGTGYTF. This chain connects TRBV27 to TRBJ1-2; 9 bases fit TRBD1. The CDR3 consists of 15 residues. The V segment lost 3 bases and the J segment 8 bases; nucleotides outside the gene matches: 10. Germline CDR1 reads MNHEY; CDR2 reads SMNVEV (reference sequence).

This clone was found once. J is TRBJ1-2 and V is TRBV20-1; tentatively, D is TRBD1 (6 bases). V dropped 3 bases and J dropped 4 bases, with 9 bases sitting between them. Germline V gene data show CDR1 as DFQATT and CDR2 as SNEGSKA (reference sequence). This CDR3 contains 12 residues. The DNA of the CDR3 is TGCAGTGCTAGTTCCAGGGGCTATGGCTACACCTTC. Its protein is CSASSRGYGYTF.

This chain uses TRBV24-1 with TRBJ2-5; 14 nucleotides match TRBD2. The CDR3 consists of 19 residues. Per the germline V gene, CDR1 is KGHDR and CDR2 is SFDVKD. The V segment lost 4 bases and the J segment 4 bases; nucleotides outside the gene matches: 13. The CDR3 DNA is TGTGCCACCAGTGACGCTGGACTAGCGGGAGGAGGGGTACCAGAGACCCAGTACTTC. It specifies CATSDAGLAGGGVPETQYF.

This rearrangement joins TRBV18 to TRBJ1-4; 9 positions match TRBD1. The V gene end was trimmed by 4 bases and the J gene end by 1 base; junction bases not matched to a gene: 4. The CDR3 runs to 16 residues. Germline CDR1 KGHSH, CDR2 LQKENI. CDR3 nucleotides: TGTGCCAGCTCACTGATGGACAGGGGAACTAATGAAAAACTGTTTTTT. Translated, it gives CASSLMDRGTNEKLFF.